The 18 T cell receptor beta chains below come from one sample, sequenced in a study of T cells in women clearing cervical HPV infection. The repertoire was sequenced with immunoSEQ multiplex PCR; TCRdb's copy has only in-frame clones and lacks some. The ten most abundant clones cover 6.5% to 7.5% of a sample with 25,000 to 35,000 clones. Sequencing input: blood buffy coat. Receptors originate from a woman aged 18 to 75 with a cervical HPV16 infection that either progressed to CIN3+ or cleared (not recorded which).

The DNA read from the CDR3 is TGCAGTGCTGGCAAGTCGAGAGGCTACGAG. Amino acid sequence: CSAGKSRGYE. Given in full, the CDR3 is CSAGKSRGYEQYF. The chain has TRBV20-1 and TRBJ2-7; no clear D. The read is 3 residues too short to cover the CDR3 end, so that end is filled in from the germline J gene. The V end was cut by 5 bases, the J end by 3 bases, with 14 bases between. Germline-derived CDR1 and CDR2 are DFQATT and SNEGSKA (reference sequence). This CDR3 is built from 13 residues.

CDR3 region: CASSPAVEERGGYNEQFF. The part of the CDR3 DNA that was read is TGCGCCAGCAGCCCAGCAGTGGAAGAGCGGGGGGGCTACAATGAG. V usage is TRBV5-1 and J usage is TRBJ2-1; 10 bases map to TRBD2. The missing CDR3 end, 3 residues past where the read stops, is filled in from the germline J gene. V lost 4 bases, J lost 3 bases, and 13 bases stayed unmatched. The CDR3 sequence is 18 residues long. Germline V gives CDR1 SGHRS, CDR2 YFSETQ.

Comments on this clone: The read stops 3 residues short of the end of the CDR3; the missing end is completed from the germline J gene. V gene TRBV7-8 combines with J gene TRBJ1-1; a possible D gene is TRBD1 (6 bases). CDR3 length: 16 residues. The V gene's germline CDR1 is SGHVS and CDR2 FQNEAQ. With 4 bases removed from V and 1 base from J, the gap between germline ends came to 16 bases. The part of the CDR3 DNA that was read is TGTGCCAGCAGCTATGGCGGGGGGGCCAGGAACACTGAA. Amino acid sequence: CASSYGGGARNTE. The whole CDR3 region reads CASSYGGGARNTEAFF.

As for this clone: The CDR3 end is not reached by the read, which stops 3 residues before it; the germline J gene fills it in. This chain joins TRBV6-1 and TRBJ2-3; D might be TRBD2 (6 bases). Deletions cut 2 bases from V and 0 bases from J, with 9 bases between. The germline V gene encodes CDR1 MNHNS and CDR2 SASEGT. The CDR3 has 15 residues. This CDR3 is CASSESRGSTDTQYF. CDR3 bases read: TGTGCCAGCAGTGAAAGTCGGGGGAGCACAGATACG.

Worth noting for this clone: The CDR3 goes on 3 residues after the read ends, and that part is filled in from the germline J gene. This chain joins TRBV15 and TRBJ2-1; D remains unclear. The CDR3 runs 15 residues. V was shortened by 0 bases and J by 6 bases, with 12 bases between the two germline ends. Germline V gives CDR1 LNHNV, CDR2 YYDKDF (reference sequence). CDR3 protein: CATSRDGSTTNEQFF. CDR3 DNA (partial): TGTGCCACCAGCAGAGATGGCTCCACCACCAATGAG.

As to this clone: The CDR3 end lies 3 residues beyond the end of the read and is filled in from the germline J gene. The chain links TRBV10-1 to TRBJ2-1; 9 bases match TRBD2. CDR1 and CDR2 from the germline V gene are WNHNN and SYGVQD (reference sequence). The CDR3 runs 15 residues. Unmatched junction bases numbered 8, after V lost 4 bases and J lost 7 bases. CDR3 region: CASSARGGPWNEQFF. Partial CDR3 DNA: TGCGCCAGCAGTGCGCGGGGGGGGCCGTGGAATGAG.

Worth noting for this clone: The read falls 3 residues short of the CDR3 end, and the missing part is taken from the germline J gene. The J gene is TRBJ2-1, the V gene TRBV18; 7 bases line up with TRBD1. Unmatched junction bases numbered 7, after V lost 6 bases and J lost 5 bases. CDR1 is KGHSH, CDR2 LQKENI, per germline. This CDR3 comprises 14 residues. CDR3 region: CASSPGTENNEQFF. CDR3 DNA (partial): TGTGCCAGCTCCCCGGGGACAGAAAACAATGAG.

Note on this clone: The CDR3 end is not reached by the read, which stops 3 residues before it; the germline J gene fills it in. The chain links TRBV28 to TRBJ2-7, with 9 positions matching TRBD2. The junction had 8 bases not matched to a gene; V was cut back by 1 base and J by 4 bases. The CDR3 contains 16 residues. Germline assignment: CDR1 MDHEN and CDR2 SYDVKM. The CDR3 loop is CASSLSSSGVSYEQYF. CDR3 DNA (partial): TGTGCCAGCAGTTTATCGTCTAGCGGGGTGTCTTACGAG.

On this clone: The CDR3 is cut off 3 residues early in the read; its end comes from the germline J gene. The J gene is TRBJ2-1, the V gene TRBV28; D is perhaps TRBD2 (6 bases). There are 14 residues in the CDR3. The germline V gene has CDR1 MDHEN and CDR2 SYDVKM. Trimming removed 6 bases at V and 2 bases at J, with 11 bases between. The CDR3 sequence: CASRGRGTYNEQFF. The part of the CDR3 DNA that was read is TGTGCCAGCAGGGGCCGGGGGACCTACAATGAG.

Regarding this clone: The read finishes 3 residues shy of the CDR3 end, and the germline J gene is used to complete it. The chain links TRBV19 to TRBJ1-3; D may be TRBD1 (6 bases). From germline, CDR1 is LNHDA and CDR2 SQIVND (reference sequence). V dropped 7 bases and J dropped 4 bases, with 14 bases sitting between them. The CDR3 sequence is 14 residues long. CDR3 residues: CASTDLGQGNTIYF. CDR3 bases read: TGTGCCAGTACCGACCTCGGACAGGGAAACACC.

The CDR3 sequence is CASSPGQGAGELFF. The sequenced part of the CDR3 DNA is TGTGCCAGCTCACCGGGACAGGGCGCCGGGGAG. This sequence joins TRBV18 and TRBJ2-2; 9 positions match TRBD1. The read falls 3 residues short of the CDR3 end, and the missing part is taken from the germline J gene. CDR1 and CDR2 from the germline V gene are KGHSH and LQKENI. The V and J ends lost 3 bases and 6 bases, in that order; junction bases with no gene match: 2. The CDR3 is made up of 14 amino acids.

Regarding this clone: The sequence runs out 3 residues before the end of the CDR3; the remainder is reconstructed from the germline J gene. The chain recombines TRBV12-3 or TRBV12-4 with TRBJ2-5, with 7 bases identical to TRBD2. V lost 3 bases and J lost 2; bases outside the gene matches: 3. There are 14 residues in the CDR3. The covered CDR3 bases are TGTGCCAGCAGTTTCGGGACTACACAAGAGACC. Translation gives CASSFGTTQET. The CDR3 in full is CASSFGTTQETQYF.

Points on this clone: The read stops 3 residues short of the end of the CDR3; the missing end is completed from the germline J gene. The chain joins TRBV7-8 to TRBJ2-3; D gene unclear. Germline CDR1 and CDR2: SGHVS and FQNEAQ. V was trimmed by 2 bases and J by 1 base, leaving 10 bases between them. CDR3 length: 15 amino acids. CDR3 loop: CASSLSEKGTDTQYF. The part of the CDR3 DNA that was read is TGTGCCAGCAGCTTATCTGAGAAGGGCACAGATACG.

In the case of this clone: The read finishes 3 residues shy of the CDR3 end, and the germline J gene is used to complete it. V is TRBV20-1 and J is TRBJ1-1; TRBD1 aligns across 8 bases. The CDR3 is made up of 15 amino acids. The J segment lost 5 bases and the V segment lost 0 bases, leaving 8 bases of the junction unmatched. Germline V gene sequence: CDR1 DFQATT, CDR2 SNEGSKA (reference sequence). Partial CDR3 DNA: TGCAGTGCTAGAGACAGGGGGCAAGTTTGGACTGAA. It is translated as CSARDRGQVWTE. Given in full, the CDR3 is CSARDRGQVWTEAFF.

In the case of this clone: The CDR3 end is not reached by the read, which stops 3 residues before it; the germline J gene fills it in. The genes are TRBV7-8 and TRBJ2-5; TRBD2 matches at 8 bases. Germline V gene lookup returns CDR1 SGHVS and CDR2 FQNEAQ. Trimming at V came to 8 bases and at J to 3 bases, leaving 14 bases not matched to a gene. The length of the CDR3 is 16 residues. The CDR3: CASYPGRGPREETQYF. Partial CDR3 DNA: TGTGCCAGCTACCCCGGGAGGGGCCCGAGGGAAGAGACC.

About this clone: The CDR3 extends 3 residues past the end of the read, so its final part is completed from the germline J gene. This chain uses TRBV5-1 with TRBJ2-7; TRBD2 is a possible D gene (6 bases). The V gene lost 0 bases and the J gene lost 2 bases, with 9 bases spanning the gap. CDR1 and CDR2 from the germline V gene are SGHRS and YFSETQ. This CDR3 is built from 14 residues. The CDR3 DNA, read in part, is TGCGCCAGCAGCTTGGAAGGCGGGACCTACGAG. Amino acids: CASSLEGGTYE. The full CDR3 protein reads CASSLEGGTYEQYF.

Details on this clone: The CDR3 goes on 3 residues after the read ends, and that part is filled in from the germline J gene. The chain joins TRBV10-3 to TRBJ1-2, with D perhaps TRBD1 (5 bases). V dropped 1 base and J dropped 5 bases, with 11 bases sitting between them. The CDR3 covers 14 residues. CDR1 is ENHRY, CDR2 SYGVKD, per germline. The sequenced part of the CDR3 DNA is TGTGCCATCAGTGAGTACACAGGAGGGTATGGC. Its protein is CAISEYTGGYG. The whole CDR3 protein is CAISEYTGGYGYTF.

To note about this clone: The CDR3 end lies 3 residues beyond the end of the read and is filled in from the germline J gene. The rearrangement uses TRBV7-6 and TRBJ2-3; 7 nucleotides agree with TRBD2. Losses at the gene ends were 4 bases for V and 0 bases for J; bases not matched to a gene: 10. CDR1 and CDR2 from the germline V gene are SGHVS and FNYEAQ. The CDR3 is 17 residues long. The chain's CDR3 is CASSSTPSGASTDTQYF. CDR3 DNA, as far as it was read: TGTGCCAGCAGCTCTACCCCGAGCGGGGCTAGCACAGATACG.